The 17 T cell receptor beta chains below all came from one sample that was sequenced in a study of OX40 agonist ivuxolimab in advanced cancers. Profiling relied on immunoSEQ multiplex PCR, and the TCRdb table lists in-frame clones only, not all of them. Of approximately 76,000 clones in the sample, approximately 85% were seen once. Specimen: CD4+ or CD8+ T cells sorted from blood, collected in a trial of the OX40 agonist ivuxolimab. The receptors stem from an adult with an advanced solid tumor such as melanoma, head and neck, liver or kidney cancer.

This sequence joins TRBV18 and TRBJ2-2, with TRBD1 matching 8 bases. This CDR3 comprises 16 residues. CDR1 is KGHSH and CDR2 is LQKENI in the germline V gene. V shed 5 bases and J 4 bases; nucleotides not matched to a gene: 9. CDR3 bases: TGTGCCAGCTCATCACAGGGGGGTATCAGCACCGGGGAGCTGTTTTTT. Translation gives CASSSQGGISTGELFF. The full variable domain, rest sourced from reference TRBV18 and TRBJ2-2, is NAGVMQNPRHLVRRRGQEARLRCSPMKGHSHVYWYRQLPEEGLKFMVYLQKENIIDESGMPKERFSAEFPKEGPSILRIQQVVRGDSAAYFCASSSQGGISTGELFFGEGSRLTVL.

J is TRBJ2-7 and V is TRBV28, with D tentatively TRBD1 or TRBD2 (5 bases each). This CDR3 has 13 amino acids. The V gene lost 6 bases and the J gene lost 7 bases, with 16 bases spanning the gap. CDR1 is MDHEN and CDR2 is SYDVKM in the germline V gene. The CDR3 sequence: CASSDRDVREQYF. The CDR3 DNA sequence: TGTGCCAGCAGCGACCGGGACGTCAGAGAGCAGTACTTC.

This clone was detected once. The chain couples TRBV2 to TRBJ2-5; D not certain. The J call is uncertain, as TRBJ2-7 better fits the DNA end. Germline assignment: CDR1 SNHLY and CDR2 FYNNEI. CDR3 length: 12 residues. This CDR3 reads CASSLTTYEQYF. Here the CDR3 DNA reads TGTGCCAGCAGTCTCACGACCTACGAGCAGTACTTC.

V and J are TRBV5-1 and TRBJ2-7; D could derive from TRBD1 or TRBD2 (6 bases each). V was trimmed by 0 bases and J by 5 bases, leaving 12 bases between them. The germline V gene has CDR1 SGHRS and CDR2 YFSETQ. The CDR3 covers 14 residues. DNA of the CDR3: TGCGCCAGCAGCTTGGCTTGGGGGGCGAACGAGCAGTACTTC. Its protein is CASSLAWGANEQYF.

This clone is medium-sized (0.01 to 0.1%) in the sample. The chain joins TRBV18 to TRBJ2-2; D gene uncertain. The CDR3 runs to 14 residues. Per the germline V gene, CDR1 is KGHSH and CDR2 is LQKENI. V was shortened by 4 bases and J by 4 bases, with 10 bases between the two germline ends. CDR3: CASSLNGFTGELFF. The CDR3 coding sequence is TGTGCCAGCTCACTGAACGGATTCACCGGGGAGCTGTTTTTT. The full variable domain, with the rest looked up from reference TRBV18 and TRBJ2-2, is NAGVMQNPRHLVRRRGQEARLRCSPMKGHSHVYWYRQLPEEGLKFMVYLQKENIIDESGMPKERFSAEFPKEGPSILRIQQVVRGDSAAYFCASSLNGFTGELFFGEGSRLTVL.

This clone was counted between two and nine times. The CDR3 is CASSNSLSYTF. The DNA of the CDR3 is TGTGCCAGCAGTAACAGTCTGAGCTACACCTTC. V and J are TRBV6-5 and TRBJ1-2, with no clear D. The CDR3 loop spans 11 amino acids. V shed 5 bases and J shed 9 bases, with 10 bases lying between them. The germline CDR1 and CDR2 sequences are MNHEY and SVGAGI.

This clone was seen a single time. V usage is TRBV30 and J usage is TRBJ1-5; possible D gene TRBD1, 6 bases. Germline CDR1 reads GTSNPN; CDR2 reads SVGIG (reference sequence). The germline V and J ends were trimmed by 0 bases and 7 bases, with 16 bases remaining between them. The CDR3 is 15 residues long. The CDR3 DNA reads TGTGCCTGGAGTGTACGGAGGGGGGCAGGGCAGCCCCAGCATTTT. Encoded protein: CAWSVRRGAGQPQHF.

This chain connects TRBV6-1 to TRBJ1-2; D is possibly TRBD1 (5 bases). Deletions cut 11 bases from V and 7 bases from J, with 23 bases between. Germline CDR1 and CDR2: MNHNS and SASEGT. The CDR3 sequence is 14 residues long. The CDR3 DNA is TGTGCCTGCATCGACAGCCGCAACGGGAGTGGCTACACCTTC. The encoded protein is CACIDSRNGSGYTF.

CDR3 bases: TGTGCCATCAGTGACCTCCCGGGACTAGCGGGGGGGCCTGCCACCGGGGAGCTGTTTTTT. Protein sequence: CAISDLPGLAGGPATGELFF. The chain joins TRBV10-3 to TRBJ2-2; 16 bases fit TRBD2. The J segment lost 4 bases and the V segment lost 3 bases, leaving 11 bases of the junction unmatched. Germline V gives CDR1 ENHRY, CDR2 SYGVKD. CDR3 size: 20 residues.

The genes are TRBV11-2 and TRBJ2-2; unclear D gene. Germline V CDR1 and CDR2: SGHAT, FQNNGV. This CDR3 is built from 14 residues. Between the trimmed V and J ends, which lost 4 bases and 6 bases, there was a span of 12 bases. The CDR3 spells CASSSSYWPGELFF. The CDR3 bases are TGTGCCAGCAGCTCGTCATATTGGCCCGGGGAGCTGTTTTTT.

The chain carries TRBV5-1 and TRBJ2-2; 7 nucleotides match TRBD2. Trimming took 2 bases from V and 1 from J; bases not matched to a gene: 2. Germline CDR1 is SGHRS and CDR2 is YFSETQ. CDR3 length: 15 residues. The CDR3 sequence is CASSFGRLNTGELFF. The DNA of the CDR3 is TGCGCCAGCAGCTTCGGGAGGTTGAACACCGGGGAGCTGTTTTTT.

The CDR3 here is CASSPDRVANEKLFF. DNA of the CDR3: TGTGCCAGCTCACCGGACAGGGTGGCTAATGAAAAACTGTTTTTT. The chain recombines TRBV18 with TRBJ1-4; 8 bases fit TRBD1. CDR1 is KGHSH and CDR2 is LQKENI in the germline V gene. This CDR3 is built from 15 residues. V lost 3 bases to trimming and J lost 3 bases; unmatched junction nucleotides: 3. The whole variable domain, filled in from reference TRBV18 and TRBJ1-4, reads NAGVMQNPRHLVRRRGQEARLRCSPMKGHSHVYWYRQLPEEGLKFMVYLQKENIIDESGMPKERFSAEFPKEGPSILRIQQVVRGDSAAYFCASSPDRVANEKLFFGSGTQLSVL.

The rearrangement uses TRBV2 and TRBJ2-7; D is perhaps TRBD2 (6 bases). Trimming removed 8 bases at V and 5 bases at J, with 13 bases between. Germline CDR1 is SNHLY and CDR2 is FYNNEI. The length of the CDR3 is 12 residues. The CDR3 spells CASLTGEDEQYF. CDR3 DNA sequence: TGTGCCAGCTTGACGGGGGAGGACGAGCAGTACTTC.

This sequence joins TRBV12-5 and TRBJ1-2, with D possibly matching TRBD1 (6 bases). Germline loops: CDR1 LGHNT, CDR2 FRNRAP. The V end lost 3 bases, the J end lost 4 bases, and 12 bases lay between the germline ends. The CDR3 extends over 14 amino acids. The CDR3 DNA reads TGTGCTAGTGGTTTCGGACAGCGCCCCTATGGCTACACCTTC. Protein: CASGFGQRPYGYTF.

The chain links TRBV7-3 to TRBJ2-1, with 7 nucleotides matching TRBD2. The CDR3 is 16 amino acids. The ends lost 5 bases at V and 9 bases at J; junction bases unmatched: 16. CDR1 is SGHTA, CDR2 FQGTGA, per germline. The CDR3: CASSPREWRGAGEQFF. CDR3 bases: TGTGCCAGCAGCCCGCGGGAGTGGAGGGGCGCCGGTGAGCAGTTCTTC. The complete variable domain, with remaining parts taken from reference TRBV7-3 and TRBJ2-1, reads GAGVSQTPSNKVTEKGKYVELRCDPISGHTALYWYRQSLGQGPEFLIYFQGTGAADDSGLPNDRFFAVRPEGSVSTLKIQRTERGDSAVYLCASSPREWRGAGEQFFGPGTRLTVL.

The chain is built from TRBV18 and TRBJ1-1; D uncertain. The CDR3 extends over 13 amino acids. V was trimmed by 6 bases and J by 1 base, leaving 9 bases between them. Per the germline V gene, CDR1 is KGHSH and CDR2 is LQKENI. The CDR3 protein is CASSQLQNTEAFF. As DNA, the CDR3 is TGTGCCAGCTCTCAACTACAGAACACTGAAGCTTTCTTT.

On this clone: The sample contains more than one DNA sequence encoding this CDR3. V and J are TRBV5-4 and TRBJ2-5; weak D call: TRBD1 (5 bases). The CDR3 extends over 13 amino acids. Germline lookup yields CDR1 SGHNT and CDR2 YYREEE (reference sequence). The ends were cut back, 0 bases at V and 3 bases at J, with 6 bases in the middle. The CDR3 DNA is TGTGCCAGCAGCTTGGACAGGAAAGAGACCCAGTACTTC. This sequence encodes CASSLDRKETQYF.